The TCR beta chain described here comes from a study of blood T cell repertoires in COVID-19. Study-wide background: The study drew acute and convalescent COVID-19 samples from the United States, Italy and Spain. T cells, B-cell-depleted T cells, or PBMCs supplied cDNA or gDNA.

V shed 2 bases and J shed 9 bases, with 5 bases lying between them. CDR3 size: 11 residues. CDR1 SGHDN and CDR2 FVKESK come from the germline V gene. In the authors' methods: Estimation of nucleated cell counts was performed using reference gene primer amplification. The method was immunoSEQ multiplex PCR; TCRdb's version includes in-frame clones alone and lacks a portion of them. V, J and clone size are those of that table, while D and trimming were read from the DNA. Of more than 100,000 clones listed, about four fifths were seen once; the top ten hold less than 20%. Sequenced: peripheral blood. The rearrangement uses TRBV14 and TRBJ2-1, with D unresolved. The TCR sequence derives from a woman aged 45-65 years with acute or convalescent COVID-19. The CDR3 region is CASSQSFEQFF. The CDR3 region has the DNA TGTGCCAGCAGCCAATCCTTTGAGCAGTTCTTC.